This is a list of T cell receptor beta chains from one sample in a study of breast tumors, draining lymph nodes, adjacent tissues. Each CDR3 protein gets one entry after TCRdb re-called the multiplex PCR reads with MiXCR. The sample lists about 19,000 distinct CDR3 sequences, over 40% occurring once. Sample: breast tumor tissue. The source of these receptors is a female donor with breast cancer. Some clones in this sample may be carry-over from other donors' samples. CDR3s include the opening cysteine and the closing phenylalanine or tryptophan. A D gene is named only where the DNA matches it firmly. For some rows the clone size is stated as once, few or many, or as a class when expanded; others skip it.

>TRBJ2-5|many|TRBD1|TRBV11-3
TGTGCCAGCAGCCTAGGACAGGGTGGGAAGACCCAGTACTTC
CASSLGQGGKTQYF
>TRBJ2-4|NA|TRBD1|TRBV7-9
TGTGCCAGCAGCTTCCAGACAGGGACCACCGGAATTCAGTACTTC
CASSFQTGTTGIQYF
>TRBJ1-1|many|NA|TRBV18
TGTGCCAGCGACCTTCAGGGCACTGAAGCTTTCTTT
CASDLQGTEAFF
>TRBJ1-1|NA|NA|TRBV5-1
TGCGCCAGCAGCTTGGGGTTTATGACAGTGAACACTGAAGCTTTCTTT
CASSLGFMTVNTEAFF
>TRBJ1-2|NA|TRBD1|TRBV5-6
TGTGCCAGCAGCCTGGGGACAGGGCTTATCACCTTC
CASSLGTGLITF
>TRBJ1-2|many|TRBD1|TRBV7-9
TGTGCCAGCAGCTACGGACAGGTTGGGGGCTACACCTTC
CASSYGQVGGYTF
>TRBJ2-2|NA|TRBD2|TRBV5-1
TGCGCCAGCAGCTTGGGACTAGCGAGAGGCGGAACCGGGGAGCTGTTTTTT
CASSLGLARGGTGELFF
>TRBJ2-5|many|TRBD2|TRBV11-3
TGTGCCAGCAGCCCGGGACTAGCGGGACAAGAGACCCAGTACTTC
CASSPGLAGQETQYF
>TRBJ2-1|NA|NA|TRBV19
TGTGCCAGTAGTATGGACTACGACAATGAGCAGTTCTTC
CASSMDYDNEQFF
>TRBJ1-4|many|NA|TRBV28
TGTGCCAGCAGTTTTTATCAGGGTGGTGAAAAACTGTTTTTT
CASSFYQGGEKLFF
>TRBJ1-5|many|TRBD1|TRBV19
TGTGCCAGTAGGGGGACAGCGGATCAGCCCCAGCATTTT
CASRGTADQPQHF
>TRBJ2-6|NA|TRBD1|TRBV5-1
TGCGCCAGCAGCTTAACAGGGGCTCTGTCTTCTGGGGCCAACGTCCTGACTTTC
CASSLTGALSSGANVLTF
>TRBJ2-3|once|NA|TRBV5-1
TGCGCCAGCAGCGCCGGGACAGATACGCAGTATTTT
CASSAGTDTQYF
>TRBJ2-7|NA|TRBD2|TRBV3-1
TGTGCCAGCAGCGAAGTGGCTAGCGGGTCCTACGAGCAGTACTTC
CASSEVASGSYEQYF
>TRBJ2-7|NA|NA|TRBV7-2
TGTGCCAGCAGCTTATCCTACGAGCAGTACTTC
CASSLSYEQYF
>TRBJ2-7|many|TRBD1|TRBV28
TGTGCCAGTGACAGGGGGGGCGAGCAGTACTTC
CASDRGGEQYF
>TRBJ1-4|NA|TRBD1|TRBV7-9
TGTGCCAGCAGCTTCCAGACAGGGAATGAAAAACTGTTTTTT
CASSFQTGNEKLFF
>TRBJ2-3|NA|TRBD1|TRBV7-9
TGTGCCAGCAGCTCTAAGGCCTCCGGGACAGGGTGGACAGATACGCAGTATTTT
CASSSKASGTGWTDTQYF
>TRBJ1-2|many|TRBD1|TRBV7-2
TGTGCCAGCAGCTTAGTGGCAGGGGGCCTTGGCTACACCTTC
CASSLVAGGLGYTF
>TRBJ1-2|few|NA|TRBV30
TGTGCCTCCCTGGGCCTTAACTATGGCTACACCTTC
CASLGLNYGYTF
>TRBJ2-1|many|TRBD2|TRBV3-1
TGTGCCAGCACCCAGGGACTAGCGGGAGGGCGTAGCTCCTACAATGAGCAGTTCTTC
CASTQGLAGGRSSYNEQFF
>TRBJ2-7|many|TRBD2|TRBV27
TGTGCCAGCAGAAGGACTAGCGGGATCTACGAGCAGTACTTC
CASRRTSGIYEQYF
>TRBJ2-1|NA|NA|TRBV5-1
TGCGCCAACAGCTTGGCGAGAGTCTACAATGAGCAGTTCTTC
CANSLARVYNEQFF
>TRBJ2-3|many|TRBD1|TRBV5-4
TGTGCCAGCAGCCTGCACAGGGGCCGCACAGATACGCAGTATTTT
CASSLHRGRTDTQYF
>TRBJ1-4|NA|TRBD1|TRBV30
TGTGCCTGGAGTGGGCAGGGGGCATTTTATGAAAAACTGTTTTTT
CAWSGQGAFYEKLFF
>TRBJ2-4|NA|TRBD1|TRBV7-9
TGTGCCAGCAGCTTATCGACAGGGACCACCGGAATTCAGCACTTC
CASSLSTGTTGIQHF
>TRBJ2-2|many|NA|TRBV7-8
TGTGCCAGCAGCTTAACGGACACCGGGGAGCTGTTTTTT
CASSLTDTGELFF
>TRBJ1-2|NA|TRBD1|TRBV14
TGTGCCAGCAGCCCGGGACAGTTCTATGGCTACACCTTC
CASSPGQFYGYTF
>TRBJ1-1|many|NA|TRBV20-1
TGCAGTGCTACGTGGGAAACTGAAGCTTTCTTT
CSATWETEAFF
>TRBJ2-7|many|TRBD1|TRBV6-6
TGTGCCAGCAGTCACTCACTACGACAGGGCAATAACGAGCAGTACTTC
CASSHSLRQGNNEQYF
>TRBJ2-1|medium-sized|NA|TRBV24-1
TGTGCCACCAGTGATTTTACCCTTGAGCAGTTCTTC
CATSDFTLEQFF
>TRBJ2-5|many|TRBD2|TRBV6-1
TGTGCCAGCACCAGCGGGGGACCGAAAGAGACCCAGTACTTC
CASTSGGPKETQYF
>TRBJ2-1|NA|TRBD2|TRBV11-3
TGTGCCAGCAGCCAAAGGACTAGCGGGTACAATGAGCAGTTCTTC
CASSQRTSGYNEQFF
>TRBJ2-1|many|NA|TRBV20-1
TGCAGTGCTAGTGGGTGGGTTTCAGCCAATGAGCAGTTCTTC
CSASGWVSANEQFF
>TRBJ2-3|medium-sized|NA|TRBV24-1
TGTGCCACCTCGCCCGGGGATACGCAGTATTTT
CATSPGDTQYF
>TRBJ1-5|many|NA|TRBV2
TGTGCCAGCAGGACAGGAACAAATCAGCCCCAGCATTTT
CASRTGTNQPQHF
>TRBJ2-5|NA|TRBD1|TRBV29-1
TGCAGCGGCCAGACAGGGGCTTGGACCCAGTACTTC
CSGQTGAWTQYF
>TRBJ1-5|many|TRBD1|TRBV19
TGTGCCAGTAGTGCACAGGGGGCAAGCAATCAGCCCCAGCATTTT
CASSAQGASNQPQHF
>TRBJ1-2|NA|NA|TRBV2
TGTGCCAGCAGCGTACAGGGAAATGGCTACACCTTC
CASSVQGNGYTF
>TRBJ1-1|few|NA|TRBV5-1
TGCGCCAGCAGCTTGAGAGGGGGGGACACGGCAGCTTTCTTT
CASSLRGGDTAAFF
>TRBJ2-1|many|NA|TRBV13
TGTGCCAGCAGCCCAACAGGAAGCAATGAGCAGTTCTTC
CASSPTGSNEQFF
>TRBJ2-3|few|TRBD2|TRBV10-3
TGTGCCATCAGTTGGAGCGGGAGTGCCACAGATACGCAGTATTTT
CAISWSGSATDTQYF
>TRBJ2-7|NA|TRBD2|TRBV9
TGTGCCAGCAGCGTAGAGACGGGACTAGCATCCTACGAGCAGTACTTC
CASSVETGLASYEQYF
>TRBJ1-3|medium-sized|NA|TRBV12-3/TRBV12-4
TGTGCCAGCAGCGAGCACACGGCCGGGGTGGGTGGAAACACCATATATTTT
CASSEHTAGVGGNTIYF
>TRBJ2-2|medium-sized|TRBD1|TRBV12-5
TGTGCTAGTGTTCCGGGACAGGGCACCGGGGAGCTGTTTTTT
CASVPGQGTGELFF
>TRBJ2-3|NA|NA|TRBV3-1
TGTGCCAGCAGCCAAGACCATGGGAGGACAGATACGCAGTATTTT
CASSQDHGRTDTQYF
>TRBJ2-5|NA|TRBD2|TRBV4-3
TGCGCCAGCAGCCCGGGGACTAGCGGGAGGGAGGAGACCCAGTACTTC
CASSPGTSGREETQYF
>TRBJ1-2|many|NA|TRBV13
TGTGCCAGCAGCTTAGGCCGGGGAGGGGCGTATGGCTACACCTTC
CASSLGRGGAYGYTF
>TRBJ1-5|NA|TRBD1|TRBV5-8
TGTGCCAGCAGCGAAACCGGGACAGGGAATCAGCCCCAGCATTTT
CASSETGTGNQPQHF
>TRBJ1-2|many|NA|TRBV6-9
TGTGCCAGCAGTCACCCCCGGGACAAAAACTATGGCTACACCTTC
CASSHPRDKNYGYTF
>TRBJ2-1|NA|NA|TRBV24-1
TGTGCCACCACGGACGGGGACTACAATGAGCAGTTCTTC
CATTDGDYNEQFF
>TRBJ1-3|many|NA|TRBV6-1
TGTGCCAGCAGTGAAGAACCGAGCTCTGGAAACACCATATATTTT
CASSEEPSSGNTIYF
>TRBJ2-3|many|TRBD2|TRBV20-1
TGCAGTGCTAGAGAGTGGAGCGGAGCTGAACTAGCGGGGGCCGGGGGAGATACGCAGTATTTT
CSAREWSGAELAGAGGDTQYF
>TRBJ2-2|NA|NA|TRBV18
TGTGCCAGCTCACCAGCGGAGCACACCGGGGAGCTGTTTTTT
CASSPAEHTGELFF
>TRBJ2-1|many|NA|TRBV7-9
TGTGCCAGCAGCTTAGATGCGGGTCGGAATGAGCAGTTCTTC
CASSLDAGRNEQFF
>TRBJ1-2|NA|NA|TRBV13
TGTGCCAGCAGCTTATCTTCAGACTATGGCTACACCTTC
CASSLSSDYGYTF
>TRBJ2-1|NA|NA|TRBV5-1
TGCGCCAGCAGCTTGGAACAGGGTCGCAATGAGCAGTTCTTC
CASSLEQGRNEQFF
>TRBJ1-5|NA|NA|TRBV7-8
TGTGCCAGCAGCAGCGACAGAAATAGCAATCAGCCCCAGCATTTT
CASSSDRNSNQPQHF
>TRBJ1-1|few|NA|TRBV10-3
TGTGCCATCAGAGCCAGGGAGAACACTGAAGCTTTCTTT
CAIRARENTEAFF
>TRBJ2-3|NA|NA|TRBV7-7
TGTGCTAGCAGACAGGACAGCCATAGCAATCAGCCCCAGTATTTT
CASRQDSHSNQPQYF